Following are 26 T cell receptor beta chains from one sample sequenced in a study of response to subunit inactivated influenza vaccine. A single record per CDR3 protein comes from TCRdb applying MiXCR to the RT-PCR reads. The data show 500,000 or so distinct CDR3 sequences, more than 15% seen once. Sequenced here: CD4+ T cells sorted from PBMCs, sampled about 24 months after vaccination. Receptor source: a man between 50 and 69 years old who received an inactivated influenza vaccine.

This clonotype came up a few times. The chain couples TRBV3-1 to TRBJ2-7, with 11 bases fitting TRBD2. Germline loops: CDR1 LGHDT, CDR2 YNNKEL (reference sequence). The J segment lost 1 base and the V segment lost 5 bases, leaving 4 bases of the junction unmatched. CDR3 length equals 15 residues. DNA for the CDR3: TGTGCCAGCAGCAAGGGGACTAGCGGATCCTACGAGCAGTACTTC. Its protein product is CASSKGTSGSYEQYF.

The chain has TRBV5-5 and TRBJ1-2; 9 nucleotides match TRBD1. Germline CDR1 and CDR2: SGHKS and YYEKEE (reference sequence). This CDR3 comprises 14 residues. V dropped 5 bases and J dropped 4; count of bases not matched to a gene: 6. The CDR3 nucleotides read TGTGCCAGCAGAGACAGGGGGTATGGCTATGGCTACACCTTC. This encodes CASRDRGYGYGYTF.

The chain has TRBV15 and TRBJ2-7, with D maybe TRBD1 (6 bases). The CDR3 covers 14 residues. V gave up 1 base and J gave up 1 base, with 8 bases separating them. CDR1 and CDR2 from the germline V gene are LNHNV and YYDKDF (reference sequence). CDR3 protein: CATSRVDRSYEQYF. The CDR3 region has the DNA TGTGCCACCAGCAGAGTGGACAGATCCTACGAGCAGTACTTC.

The table lists this clonotype with a few counts. DNA of the CDR3: TGTGCCAGCAGTCCTGGACCGAGGGGCGCAGATACGCAGTATTTT. Translated: CASSPGPRGADTQYF. The chain couples TRBV6-2 or TRBV6-3 to TRBJ2-3; D is possibly TRBD1 or TRBD2 (5 bases each). With 5 bases removed from V and 4 bases from J, the gap between germline ends came to 16 bases. CDR3 length: 15 residues. The germline V gene encodes CDR1 MNHEY and CDR2 SVGEGT.

This clonotype showed up just a few times. The rearrangement joins TRBV20-1 to TRBJ2-1; tentatively, D is TRBD2 (6 bases). V gave up 0 bases and J gave up 3 bases, with 18 bases separating them. In germline, CDR1 is DFQATT, CDR2 SNEGSKA (reference sequence). This CDR3 is built from 17 residues. The CDR3 coding sequence is TGCAGTGCTAGAGAACGCCTTCTAGCGTTAATCTACAATGAGCAGTTCTTC. It specifies CSARERLLALIYNEQFF.

This clonotype has just a few counts. This chain uses TRBV27 with TRBJ2-2; unclear D gene. The V gene lost 6 bases and the J gene lost 5 bases, with 10 bases spanning the gap. CDR3 length: 13 residues. Germline values: CDR1 MNHEY, CDR2 SMNVEV (reference sequence). Written as DNA, the CDR3 is TGTGCCAGCAGCCCCTTTGAGACCGGGGAGCTGTTTTTT. Encoded protein: CASSPFETGELFF.

V gene TRBV29-1 combines with J gene TRBJ1-1; TRBD1 might be the D (5 bases). CDR1 is SQVTM, CDR2 ANQGSEA, per germline. The CDR3 runs to 13 residues. Trimming pared 7 bases from V and 3 bases from J, leaving 15 bases between. CDR3 nucleotide sequence: TGCAGCGCTTCGGGGGGAGGTTACACTGAAGCTTTCTTT. Translating gives CSASGGGYTEAFF.

Only a few counts were recorded for this clonotype. The chain employs TRBV20-1 and TRBJ2-3, with D possibly being TRBD2 (5 bases). V gave up 0 bases and J gave up 0 bases, with 10 bases separating them. The CDR3 covers 15 residues. The V gene's germline CDR1 is DFQATT and CDR2 SNEGSKA (reference sequence). The CDR3 DNA reads TGCAGTGCTAGAGACCAGCGGTTAAGCACAGATACGCAGTATTTT. Protein: CSARDQRLSTDTQYF.

This clonotype was observed a handful of times. This rearrangement joins TRBV4-1 to TRBJ2-1, with D perhaps matching TRBD1 (6 bases). Trimming shortened V by 1 base and J by 2 bases, and 27 bases separated the two germline ends. From germline, CDR1 is MGHRA and CDR2 YSYEKL. The CDR3 consists of 21 residues. CDR3 sequence (DNA): TGCGCCAGCAGCCAAGGGTCGGGACCCCAGGGGTGGTATTCGACCTACAATGAGCAGTTCTTC. Translation gives CASSQGSGPQGWYSTYNEQFF.

This clonotype was picked up many times. The rearrangement uses TRBV5-6 and TRBJ2-1; TRBD2 aligns across 9 bases. From germline, CDR1 is SGHDT and CDR2 YYEEEE. V was pared by 3 bases and J by 1 base, with 11 bases of the junction left unmatched. The CDR3 loop spans 18 amino acids. CDR3 amino acids: CASSSLRTGLASYNEQFF. The CDR3 nucleotides are TGTGCCAGCAGCTCCCTACGAACCGGACTAGCGTCCTACAATGAGCAGTTCTTC. The full variable domain, with the rest looked up from reference TRBV5-6 and TRBJ2-1, is DAGVTQSPTHLIKTRGQQVTLRCSPKSGHDTVSWYQQALGQGPQFIFQYYEEEERQRGNFPDRFSGHQFPNYSSELNVNALLLGDSALYLCASSSLRTGLASYNEQFFGPGTRLTVL.

This clonotype was found a few times. The rearrangement links TRBV4-3 to TRBJ1-2; tentative D call: TRBD1 (6 bases). The germline gives CDR1 LGHNA, CDR2 YSLEER. Trimming took off 3 bases at V and 6 bases at J, with 23 bases between the two ends. The CDR3 loop spans 17 amino acids. CDR3: CASSQTGWGARGDGYTF. The CDR3 DNA sequence: TGCGCCAGCAGCCAGACAGGTTGGGGGGCGCGGGGGGATGGCTACACCTTC.

This clonotype was counted a few times. The gene calls are TRBV20-1 and TRBJ2-2; tentative D call: TRBD1 (5 bases). Trimming cost V 3 bases and J 1 base, with 9 bases left between them. This CDR3 comprises 14 residues. Germline CDR1 is DFQATT and CDR2 is SNEGSKA (reference sequence). CDR3 sequence reads: CSASLQGNTGELFF. As DNA, the CDR3 is TGCAGTGCTAGTCTCCAGGGGAACACCGGGGAGCTGTTTTTT.

This clonotype was detected only a few times. The chain couples TRBV6-1 to TRBJ2-1; 9 bases align to TRBD2. V trimming: 5 bases; J trimming: 4 bases; junction bases outside the gene matches: 6. The germline V gene encodes CDR1 MNHNS and CDR2 SASEGT. The CDR3 totals 15 residues. Here the CDR3 reads CASSKGGLAYNEQFF. In DNA, the CDR3 is TGTGCCAGCAGTAAGGGGGGACTAGCTTACAATGAGCAGTTCTTC.

The chain is built from TRBV20-1 and TRBJ2-7; 10 bases fit TRBD2. This CDR3 comprises 14 residues. Germline CDR1 DFQATT, CDR2 SNEGSKA (reference sequence). V lost 5 bases and J lost 5; bases outside the gene matches: 9. This chain's CDR3 is CSAGLAGGADEQYF. The CDR3 DNA sequence: TGCAGTGCTGGATTAGCGGGAGGTGCGGACGAGCAGTACTTC.

This clonotype was seen a few times. V gene TRBV25-1 combines with J gene TRBJ2-1, with no clear D. Trimming pared 7 bases from V and 0 bases from J, leaving 19 bases between. The germline V gene encodes CDR1 MGHDK and CDR2 SYGVNS. This CDR3 contains 17 residues. CDR3 DNA sequence: TGTGCCAGCACCCTATCCCCCCCACGGCCCTCCTACAATGAGCAGTTCTTC. Translation gives CASTLSPPRPSYNEQFF.

This clonotype has ten or more counts. The chain combines TRBV25-1 with TRBJ2-1, with TRBD2 matching 11 bases. Germline CDR1 reads MGHDK; CDR2 reads SYGVNS. J was trimmed by 9 bases and V by 4 bases; bases with no gene match: 8. The CDR3 totals 15 residues. CDR3: CASSANSGRAPEQFF. As DNA, the CDR3 is TGTGCCAGCAGTGCGAATAGCGGGAGGGCCCCTGAGCAGTTCTTC.

This clonotype showed up many times. The chain couples TRBV5-1 to TRBJ1-1, with D perhaps TRBD1 (5 bases). Per germline, CDR1 SGHRS and CDR2 YFSETQ. This CDR3 is built from 14 residues. Trimming pared 5 bases from V and 0 bases from J, leaving 11 bases between. The CDR3 region has the DNA TGCGCCAGCAGGTGGGGGGAGATGAACACTGAAGCTTTCTTT. This translates into CASRWGEMNTEAFF.

This chain joins TRBV3-1 and TRBJ1-6, with 10 bases aligning to TRBD1. This CDR3 region has 15 residues. V trimming: 5 bases; J trimming: 7 bases; junction bases outside the gene matches: 5. Germline V lookup: CDR1 LGHDT, CDR2 YNNKEL (reference sequence). The CDR3 here is CASSLMTGGNSPLHF. The CDR3 nucleotides read TGTGCCAGCAGCTTAATGACAGGGGGCAATTCACCCCTCCACTTT. The whole variable domain, remainder taken from reference TRBV3-1 and TRBJ1-6, is DTAVSQTPKYLVTQMGNDKSIKCEQNLGHDTMYWYKQDSKKFLKIMFSYNNKELIINETVPNRFSPKSPDKAHLNLHINSLELGDSAVYFCASSLMTGGNSPLHFGNGTRLTVT.

This clonotype occurred a few times. The chain combines TRBV6-2 or TRBV6-3 with TRBJ2-2; 8 positions agree with TRBD1. The V gene end was trimmed by 2 bases and the J gene end by 1 base; junction bases not matched to a gene: 3. The CDR3 has 16 amino acids. CDR1 is MNHEY and CDR2 is SVGEGT in the germline V gene. CDR3: CASSYLDRGNTGELFF. CDR3 nucleotide sequence: TGTGCCAGCAGTTACCTAGACAGGGGGAACACCGGGGAGCTGTTTTTT.

This clonotype was recorded a few times. The V and J genes are TRBV6-1 and TRBJ2-2, with TRBD1 identical over 9 bases. With V trimmed by 8 bases and J by 7 bases, 11 bases remained unmatched. Germline V gene data show CDR1 as MNHNS and CDR2 as SASEGT. The CDR3 sequence is 15 residues long. The CDR3 loop reads CASRRTGAGIGELFF. DNA of the CDR3: TGTGCCAGCCGGCGGACAGGGGCAGGGATCGGGGAGCTGTTTTTT.

This sequence joins TRBV7-2 and TRBJ2-1, with 9 bases matching TRBD2. Trimming removed 6 bases from V and 9 bases from J; junction bases left unmatched: 3. This CDR3 is built from 12 residues. CDR1 is SGHTA and CDR2 is FQGNSA in the germline V gene. The CDR3 loop reads CASRGLAGEQFF. DNA of the CDR3: TGTGCCAGCAGGGGACTAGCTGGTGAGCAGTTCTTC.

J is TRBJ2-1 and V is TRBV28, with TRBD2 matching over 13 bases. The CDR3 extends over 17 amino acids. Germline V lookup: CDR1 MDHEN, CDR2 SYDVKM. Germline trimming cut 6 bases from V and 6 bases from J; bases unmatched to any gene: 11. DNA for the CDR3: TGTGCCAGCAGCACACGCCTCGGGACTAGCGGGGCCAATGAGCAGTTCTTC. Translating gives CASSTRLGTSGANEQFF.

The table lists this clonotype with many counts. CDR3: CASSSRTGDSNQPQHF. As DNA, the CDR3 is TGCGCCAGCAGCTCCCGGACAGGGGACAGCAATCAGCCCCAGCATTTT. V is TRBV5-1 and J is TRBJ1-5; TRBD1 matches at 9 bases. V shed 3 bases, J shed 1 base, and the junction held 5 bases outside the gene matches. This CDR3 region has 16 residues. CDR1 SGHRS and CDR2 YFSETQ come from the germline V gene.

The J gene is TRBJ1-5, the V gene TRBV15; 8 positions match TRBD1. In germline, CDR1 is LNHNV, CDR2 YYDKDF (reference sequence). The junction had 8 bases not matched to a gene; V was cut back by 4 bases and J by 3 bases. The CDR3 is 16 residues long. CDR3 region: CATSTRSQGANQPQHF. The DNA of the CDR3 is TGTGCCACCAGCACCCGAAGCCAGGGGGCCAATCAGCCCCAGCATTTT.

This clonotype has a count of ten or more. The gene calls are TRBV20-1 and TRBJ2-7, with TRBD2 matching over 13 bases. CDR3 length: 14 amino acids. J lost 6 bases, V lost 0 bases, and 2 bases had no gene match. Germline V gives CDR1 DFQATT, CDR2 SNEGSKA (reference sequence). The DNA for the CDR3 is TGCAGTGCTAGAGATGGACTAGCGGGAGTCGAGCAGTACTTC. It is translated as CSARDGLAGVEQYF.

V gene TRBV12-3 or TRBV12-4 combines with J gene TRBJ2-2; the D is unclear. The V end was cut by 11 bases, the J end by 0 bases, with 28 bases between. CDR3 length equals 19 residues. The CDR3 spells CAFSLVLVWSGPNTGELFF. DNA for the CDR3: TGTGCCTTCAGTTTAGTCTTAGTTTGGTCCGGCCCGAACACCGGGGAGCTGTTTTTT.